The 8 T cell receptor beta chains below were found in one sample sequenced in a study of blood T cell repertoires in COVID-19. The assay was immunoSEQ multiplex PCR, and TCRdb's table has in-frame clones only and misses some. The sample contains about 170,000 clones, about four fifths of which appear only once. The sequenced sample consisted of peripheral blood. Receptors originate from a woman between 70 and 85 years old who had recovered from COVID-19.

This clone was picked up a small number of times. This chain links TRBV5-4 with TRBJ2-7; D is uncertain. Trimming took off 4 bases at V and 3 bases at J, with 8 bases between the two ends. This CDR3 comprises 12 residues. Germline V lookup: CDR1 SGHNT, CDR2 YYREEE (reference sequence). CDR3 DNA sequence: TGTGCCAGCAGCGACACAGACTACGAGCAGTACTTC. Translation gives CASSDTDYEQYF. The variable domain in full, with the rest retrieved from reference TRBV5-4 and TRBJ2-7, is ETGVTQSPTHLIKTRGQQVTLRCSSQSGHNTVSWYQQALGQGPQFIFQYYREEENGRGNFPPRFSGLQFPNYSSELNVNALELDDSALYLCASSDTDYEQYFGPGTRLTVT.

This sequence joins TRBV10-3 and TRBJ2-7; possible D gene TRBD1, 7 bases. Per the germline V gene, CDR1 is ENHRY and CDR2 is SYGVKD. The CDR3 consists of 14 residues. V was cut by 4 bases and J by 0 bases, with 10 bases left in between. As DNA, the CDR3 is TGTGCCATCAGTGTGCGGGACAGCTCCTACGAGCAGTACTTC. This encodes CAISVRDSSYEQYF.

Turning to this clone: The same CDR3 arises from other DNA sequences in this sample as well. The CDR3 is CASSVGGRAYEQYF. DNA of the CDR3: TGTGCCAGCAGCGTAGGTGGCAGGGCCTACGAGCAGTACTTC. The chain joins TRBV9 to TRBJ2-7, with D possibly being TRBD1 (5 bases). Germline V gives CDR1 SGDLS, CDR2 YYNGEE. V lost 0 bases and J lost 2, with 9 bases in between. The CDR3 totals 14 residues.

The V call is TRBV11-2, the J call TRBJ2-7; D not resolved. In germline, CDR1 is SGHAT, CDR2 FQNNGV. There are 13 residues in the CDR3. Trimming removed 1 base at V and 3 bases at J, with 7 bases between. The CDR3 reads CASSLGRLYEQYF. The CDR3 region has the DNA TGTGCCAGCAGCTTAGGGCGGCTCTACGAGCAGTACTTC.

The rearrangement links TRBV5-1 to TRBJ1-2; D unclear. This CDR3 is built from 17 residues. Trimming cost V 0 bases and J 5 bases, with 20 bases left between them. Germline values: CDR1 SGHRS, CDR2 YFSETQ. The CDR3 loop reads CASSLVGSPRGLYGYTF. Here the CDR3 DNA reads TGCGCCAGCAGCTTGGTCGGCAGTCCTCGGGGATTGTATGGCTACACCTTC.

This chain links TRBV3-1 (or the pseudogene TRBV3-2) with TRBJ2-1; D is possibly TRBD2 (6 bases). CDR1 LGHDT and CDR2 YNNKEL come from the germline V gene (reference sequence). CDR3 length equals 13 residues. Deletions cut 6 bases from V and 7 bases from J, with 13 bases between. For the CDR3, the DNA is TGTGCCAGCAGTCCCCCGGGGAGGAATGAGCAGTTCTTC. It encodes CASSPPGRNEQFF.

V is TRBV18 and J is TRBJ1-4; D perhaps matches TRBD1 (5 bases). Trimming took 6 bases from V and 5 from J, leaving 13 bases between them. Germline CDR1 is KGHSH and CDR2 is LQKENI. This CDR3 contains 14 residues. The CDR3 sequence: CASSALRGNEKLFF. The DNA for the CDR3 is TGTGCCAGCTCGGCCCTCCGGGGGAATGAAAAACTGTTTTTT.

The V and J genes are TRBV7-9 and TRBJ1-1, with D unclear. The V end was cut by 5 bases, the J end by 4 bases, with 14 bases between. This CDR3 region has 14 residues. Germline V gives CDR1 SEHNR, CDR2 FQNEAQ (reference sequence). This chain's CDR3 is CASSLGRAGTEAFF. As DNA, the CDR3 is TGTGCCAGCAGCCTCGGCCGGGCGGGCACTGAAGCTTTCTTT.